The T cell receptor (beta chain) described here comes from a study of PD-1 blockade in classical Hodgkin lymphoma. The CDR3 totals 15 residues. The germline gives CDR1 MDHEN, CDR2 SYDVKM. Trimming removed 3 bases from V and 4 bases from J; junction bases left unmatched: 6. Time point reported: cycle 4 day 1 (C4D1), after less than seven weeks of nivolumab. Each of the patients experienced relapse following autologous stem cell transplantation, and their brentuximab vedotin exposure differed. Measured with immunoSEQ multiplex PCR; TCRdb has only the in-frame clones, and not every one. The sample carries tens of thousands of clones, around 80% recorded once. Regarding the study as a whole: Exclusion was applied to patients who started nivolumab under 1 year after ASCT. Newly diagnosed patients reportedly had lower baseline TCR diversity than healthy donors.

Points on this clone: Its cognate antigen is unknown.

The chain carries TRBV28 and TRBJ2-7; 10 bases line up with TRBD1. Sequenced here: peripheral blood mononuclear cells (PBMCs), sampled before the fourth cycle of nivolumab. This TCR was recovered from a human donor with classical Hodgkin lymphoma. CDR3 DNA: TGTGCCAGCAGTTTCCGCGGGACAGGGGCTTACGAGCAGTACTTC. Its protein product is CASSFRGTGAYEQYF. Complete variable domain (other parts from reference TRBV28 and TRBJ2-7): DVKVTQSSRYLVKRTGEKVFLECVQDMDHENMFWYRQDPGLGLRLIYFSYDVKMKEKGDIPEGYSVSREKKERFSLILESASTNQTSMYLCASSFRGTGAYEQYFGPGTRLTVT.